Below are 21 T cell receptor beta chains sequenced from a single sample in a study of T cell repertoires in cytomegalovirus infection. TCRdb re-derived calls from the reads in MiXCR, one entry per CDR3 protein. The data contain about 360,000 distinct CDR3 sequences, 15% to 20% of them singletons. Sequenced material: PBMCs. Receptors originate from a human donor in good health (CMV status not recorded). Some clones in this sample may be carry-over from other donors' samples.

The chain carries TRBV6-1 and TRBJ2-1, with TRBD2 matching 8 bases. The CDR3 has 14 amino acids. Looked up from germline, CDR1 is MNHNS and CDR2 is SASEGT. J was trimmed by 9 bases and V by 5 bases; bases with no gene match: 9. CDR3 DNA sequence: TGTGCCAGCAGTAAAAGCGGGAGTGGGGGTGAGCAGTTCTTC. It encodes CASSKSGSGGEQFF.

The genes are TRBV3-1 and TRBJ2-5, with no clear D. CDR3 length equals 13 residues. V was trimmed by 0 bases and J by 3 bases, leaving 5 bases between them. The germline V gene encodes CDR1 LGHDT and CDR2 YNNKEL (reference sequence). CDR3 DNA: TGTGCCAGCAGCCAAGAAGTCGAAGAGACCCAGTACTTC. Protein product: CASSQEVEETQYF.

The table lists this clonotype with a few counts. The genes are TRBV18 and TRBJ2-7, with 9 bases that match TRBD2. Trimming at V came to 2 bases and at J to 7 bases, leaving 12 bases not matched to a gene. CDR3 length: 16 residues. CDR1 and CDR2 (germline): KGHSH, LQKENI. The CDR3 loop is CASSPSPSGEPYEQYF. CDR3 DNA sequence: TGTGCCAGCTCACCAAGTCCTAGCGGGGAACCTTATGAGCAGTACTTC.

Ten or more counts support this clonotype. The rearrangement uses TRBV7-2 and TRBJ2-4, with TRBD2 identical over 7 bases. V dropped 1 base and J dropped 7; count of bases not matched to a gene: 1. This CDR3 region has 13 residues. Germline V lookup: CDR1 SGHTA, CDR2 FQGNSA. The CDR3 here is CASSLVGGNIQYF. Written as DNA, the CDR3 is TGTGCCAGCAGCTTAGTCGGGGGGAACATTCAGTACTTC. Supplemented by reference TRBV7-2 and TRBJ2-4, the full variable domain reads GAGVSQSPSNKVTEKGKDVELRCDPISGHTALYWYRQSLGQGLEFLIYFQGNSAPDKSGLPSDRFSAERTGGSVSTLTIQRTQQEDSAVYLCASSLVGGNIQYFGAGTRLSVL.

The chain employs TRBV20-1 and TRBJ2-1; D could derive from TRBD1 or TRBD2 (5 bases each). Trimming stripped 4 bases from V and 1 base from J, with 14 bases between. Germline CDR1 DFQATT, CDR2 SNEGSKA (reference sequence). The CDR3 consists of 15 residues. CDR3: CSAMSGTESYNEQFF. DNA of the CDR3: TGCAGTGCTATGTCCGGGACGGAATCCTACAATGAGCAGTTCTTC.

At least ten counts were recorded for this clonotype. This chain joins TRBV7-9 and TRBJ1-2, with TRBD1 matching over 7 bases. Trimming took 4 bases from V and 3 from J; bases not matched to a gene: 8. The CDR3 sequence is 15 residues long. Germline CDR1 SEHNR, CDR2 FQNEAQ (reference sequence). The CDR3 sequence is CASSSRDREDYGYTF. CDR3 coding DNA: TGTGCCAGCAGCTCAAGAGACAGGGAGGACTATGGCTACACCTTC.

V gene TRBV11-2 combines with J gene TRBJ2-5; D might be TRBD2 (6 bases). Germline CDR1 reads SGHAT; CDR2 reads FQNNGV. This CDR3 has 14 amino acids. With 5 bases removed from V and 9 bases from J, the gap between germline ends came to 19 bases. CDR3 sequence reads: CASSTGGTLRAQYF. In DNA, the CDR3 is TGTGCCAGCAGCACCGGGGGTACCCTTAGGGCCCAGTACTTC.

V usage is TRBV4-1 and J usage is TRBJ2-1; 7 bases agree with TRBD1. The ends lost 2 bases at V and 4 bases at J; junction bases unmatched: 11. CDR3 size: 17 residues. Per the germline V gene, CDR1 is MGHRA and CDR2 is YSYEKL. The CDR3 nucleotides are TGCGCCAGCAGCCAAACCCTCGGGCAGGGGGTTTACAATGAGCAGTTCTTC. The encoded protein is CASSQTLGQGVYNEQFF.

The CDR3 nucleotides read TGTGCCACCAGCAGAGGACGTCGACAGGGTGGGTACGAGCAGTACTTC. Encoded protein: CATSRGRRQGGYEQYF. The chain uses TRBV15 and TRBJ2-7; 7 bases are shared with TRBD1. The V segment lost 1 base and the J segment 4 bases; nucleotides outside the gene matches: 10. CDR1 and CDR2 from the germline V gene are LNHNV and YYDKDF (reference sequence). The CDR3 runs 16 residues. The full variable domain, its missing parts supplied by reference TRBV15 and TRBJ2-7, is DAMVIQNPRYQVTQFGKPVTLSCSQTLNHNVMYWYQQKSSQAPKLLFHYYDKDFNNEADTPDNFQSRRPNTSFCFLDIRSPGLGDTAMYLCATSRGRRQGGYEQYFGPGTRLTVT.

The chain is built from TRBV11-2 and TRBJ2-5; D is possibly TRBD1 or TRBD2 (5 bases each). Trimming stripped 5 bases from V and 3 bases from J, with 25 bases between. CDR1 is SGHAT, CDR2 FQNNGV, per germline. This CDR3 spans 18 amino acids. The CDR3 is CASSPFTVATVLKETQYF. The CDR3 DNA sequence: TGTGCCAGCAGCCCCTTCACGGTAGCGACAGTCCTTAAAGAGACCCAGTACTTC.

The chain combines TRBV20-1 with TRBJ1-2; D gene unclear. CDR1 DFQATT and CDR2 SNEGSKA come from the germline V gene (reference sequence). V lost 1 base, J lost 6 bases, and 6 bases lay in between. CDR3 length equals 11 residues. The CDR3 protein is CSARATHGYTF. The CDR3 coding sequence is TGCAGTGCTAGAGCGACTCATGGCTACACCTTC.

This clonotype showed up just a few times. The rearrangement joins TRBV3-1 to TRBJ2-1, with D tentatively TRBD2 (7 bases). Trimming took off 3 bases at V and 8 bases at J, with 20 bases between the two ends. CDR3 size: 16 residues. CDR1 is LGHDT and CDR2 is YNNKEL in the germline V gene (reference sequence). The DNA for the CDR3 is TGTGCCAGCAGCCAGGGGGGCGGGGGCCTAGATCATGAGCAGTTCTTC. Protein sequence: CASSQGGGGLDHEQFF.

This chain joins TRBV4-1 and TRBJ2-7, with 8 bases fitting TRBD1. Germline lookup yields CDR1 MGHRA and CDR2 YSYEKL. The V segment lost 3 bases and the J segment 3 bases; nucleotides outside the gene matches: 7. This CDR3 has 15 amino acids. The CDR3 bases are TGCGCCAGCAGCCATGGCAGGGGGCCCTACTACGAGCAGTACTTC. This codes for CASSHGRGPYYEQYF.

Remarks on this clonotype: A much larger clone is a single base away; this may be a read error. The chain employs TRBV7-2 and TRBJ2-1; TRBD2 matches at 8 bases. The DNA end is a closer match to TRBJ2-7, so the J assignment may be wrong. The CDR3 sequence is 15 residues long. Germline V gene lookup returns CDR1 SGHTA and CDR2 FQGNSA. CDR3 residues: CASSAPGLVGNEQYF. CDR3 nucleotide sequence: TGTGCCAGCAGCGCCCCGGGACTAGTGGGGAATGAGCAGTACTTC.

CDR3 coding DNA: TGCAGTGCCCCTAGACAGGGGGCCTACAATGAGCAGTTCTTC. It is translated as CSAPRQGAYNEQFF. The chain combines TRBV20-1 with TRBJ2-1; 9 nucleotides agree with TRBD1. CDR3 length: 14 residues. V shed 6 bases, J shed 2 bases, and the junction held 5 bases outside the gene matches. CDR1 and CDR2 (germline): DFQATT, SNEGSKA (reference sequence).

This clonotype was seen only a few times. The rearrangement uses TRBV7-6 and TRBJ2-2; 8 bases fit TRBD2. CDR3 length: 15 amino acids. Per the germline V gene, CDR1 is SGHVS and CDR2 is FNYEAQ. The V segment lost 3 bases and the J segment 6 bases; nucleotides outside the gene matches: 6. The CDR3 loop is CASSFKAGAPGELFF. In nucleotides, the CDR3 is TGTGCCAGCAGCTTTAAAGCGGGAGCGCCCGGGGAGCTGTTTTTT.

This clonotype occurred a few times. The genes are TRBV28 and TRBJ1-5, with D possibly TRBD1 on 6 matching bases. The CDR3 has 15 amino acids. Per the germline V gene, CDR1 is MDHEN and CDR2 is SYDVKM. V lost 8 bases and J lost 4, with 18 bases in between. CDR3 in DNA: TGTGCCAGCCGAGGGGGGTTCTGGGGTAATCAGCCCCAGCATTTT. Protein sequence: CASRGGFWGNQPQHF.

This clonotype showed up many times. CDR3 sequence (DNA): TGTGCCAGCAGTTCAGGGCTGAGCAATCAGCCCCAGCATTTT. Protein: CASSSGLSNQPQHF. The chain joins TRBV28 to TRBJ1-5; TRBD1 might be the D (5 bases). The V and J ends lost 4 bases and 1 base respectively, with 8 bases between them. This CDR3 has 14 amino acids. Germline values: CDR1 MDHEN, CDR2 SYDVKM.

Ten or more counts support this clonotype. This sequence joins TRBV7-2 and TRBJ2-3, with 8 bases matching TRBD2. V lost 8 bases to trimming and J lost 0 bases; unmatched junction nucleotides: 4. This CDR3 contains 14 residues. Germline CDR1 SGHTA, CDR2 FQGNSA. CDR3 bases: TGTGCCAGCGGCCGCGGGGGGAGCACAGATACGCAGTATTTT. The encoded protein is CASGRGGSTDTQYF.

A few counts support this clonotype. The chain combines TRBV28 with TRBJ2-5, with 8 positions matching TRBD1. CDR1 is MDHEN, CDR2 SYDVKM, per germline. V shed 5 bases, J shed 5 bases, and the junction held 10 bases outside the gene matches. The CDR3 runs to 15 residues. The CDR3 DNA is TGTGCCAGCAGTCTGCCCCAGGGGGCGCAGGAGACCCAGTACTTC. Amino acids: CASSLPQGAQETQYF.

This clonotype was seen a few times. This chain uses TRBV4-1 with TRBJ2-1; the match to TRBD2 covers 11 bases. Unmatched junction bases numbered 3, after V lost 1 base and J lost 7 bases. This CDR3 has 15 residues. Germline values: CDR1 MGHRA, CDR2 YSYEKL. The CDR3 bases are TGCGCCAGCAGCCAAGGGATAGCGGGGGGGAATGAGCAGTTCTTC. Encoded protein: CASSQGIAGGNEQFF.